The 27 T cell receptor beta chains in this list originate from one sample, sequenced in a study of blood T cell repertoires in COVID-19. The assay was immunoSEQ multiplex PCR, and TCRdb's table has in-frame clones only and misses some. The repertoire holds roughly 270,000 clones, with 70% to 90% as singletons. Sequencing was performed on peripheral blood. The receptors were gathered from a man aged 45 to 65 with active or convalescent COVID-19.

The V call is TRBV18, the J call TRBJ2-7, with D perhaps matching TRBD2 (6 bases). The V end lost 0 bases, the J end lost 7 bases, and 19 bases lay between the germline ends. There are 16 residues in the CDR3. Germline CDR1 KGHSH, CDR2 LQKENI. In DNA form, the CDR3 reads TGTGCCAGCTCACCACCGAGCCAGCGGGCCGGGGGAGAGCAGTACTTC. Encoded protein: CASSPPSQRAGGEQYF.

This sequence joins TRBV3-1 (or the pseudogene TRBV3-2) and TRBJ2-7, with TRBD2 matching 10 bases. Germline V gene data show CDR1 as LGHDT and CDR2 as YNNKEL (reference sequence). The CDR3 runs 14 residues. Trimming took 4 bases from V and 4 from J; bases not matched to a gene: 4. The CDR3 coding sequence is TGTGCCAGCAGCCTCGGGACTAGCGCATACGAGCAGTACTTC. Translated: CASSLGTSAYEQYF.

The genes are TRBV6-6 and TRBJ1-1; TRBD1 might be the D (5 bases). CDR1 is MNHNY and CDR2 is SVGAGI in the germline V gene (reference sequence). CDR3 length equals 17 residues. V was clipped by 5 bases and J by 3 bases, with 22 bases between them. In DNA form, the CDR3 reads TGTGCCAGCAGTCCCAAAACTATTACGACAGTCCACACTGAAGCTTTCTTT. Protein sequence: CASSPKTITTVHTEAFF.

The rearrangement joins TRBV18 to TRBJ2-7, with D possibly TRBD2 on 6 matching bases. CDR1 is KGHSH and CDR2 is LQKENI in the germline V gene. This CDR3 comprises 13 residues. The ends were cut back, 0 bases at V and 7 bases at J, with 10 bases in the middle. CDR3: CASSPPSGREQYF. For the CDR3, the DNA is TGTGCCAGCTCACCACCGTCGGGGAGGGAGCAGTACTTC.

The V gene is TRBV10-3, the J gene TRBJ2-2; D unclear. This CDR3 has 12 amino acids. The V and J ends lost 10 bases and 0 bases respectively, with 6 bases between them. CDR1 is ENHRY and CDR2 is SYGVKD in the germline V gene. DNA of the CDR3: TGTGCCACTAGTACGAACACCGGGGAGCTGTTTTTT. This translates into CATSTNTGELFF.

The rearrangement joins TRBV2 to TRBJ1-2; maybe TRBD1 (6 bases). Germline V lookup: CDR1 SNHLY, CDR2 FYNNEI. V was trimmed by 10 bases and J by 1 base, leaving 16 bases between them. CDR3 length: 14 residues. The CDR3 loop is CATGGPGVNYGYTF. Here the CDR3 DNA reads TGTGCCACGGGGGGGCCAGGGGTTAACTATGGCTACACCTTC.

The V gene is TRBV11-2, the J gene TRBJ2-5, with 10 bases identical to TRBD1. V lost 4 bases and J lost 6; bases outside the gene matches: 11. Germline CDR1 and CDR2: SGHAT and FQNNGV. The length of the CDR3 is 16 residues. CDR3 sequence: CASSSLQGQGGKTQYF. DNA of the CDR3: TGTGCCAGCAGCTCCCTCCAAGGACAGGGGGGAAAGACCCAGTACTTC. Variable domain in full (rest from reference TRBV11-2 and TRBJ2-5): EAGVAQSPRYKIIEKRQSVAFWCNPISGHATLYWYQQILGQGPKLLIQFQNNGVVDDSQLPKDRFSAERLKGVDSTLKIQPAKLEDSAVYLCASSSLQGQGGKTQYFGPGTRLLVL.

The chain is built from TRBV5-1 and TRBJ2-1; no firm D call. The ends were cut back, 1 base at V and 5 bases at J, with 7 bases in the middle. Germline CDR1 and CDR2: SGHRS and YFSETQ. This CDR3 region has 13 residues. This chain's CDR3 is CASSLYSDNEQFF. The CDR3 coding sequence is TGCGCCAGCAGCTTGTATTCGGACAATGAGCAGTTCTTC. Full variable domain (rest looked up from reference TRBV5-1 and TRBJ2-1): KAGVTQTPRYLIKTRGQQVTLSCSPISGHRSVSWYQQTPGQGLQFLFEYFSETQRNKGNFPGRFSGRQFSNSRSEMNVSTLELGDSALYLCASSLYSDNEQFFGPGTRLTVL.

The gene calls are TRBV28 and TRBJ1-6, with D possibly TRBD1 on 6 matching bases. Germline assignment: CDR1 MDHEN and CDR2 SYDVKM. The CDR3 contains 13 residues. V was clipped by 6 bases and J by 10 bases, with 13 bases between them. The CDR3 sequence is CASRGTKGSPLHF. The DNA for the CDR3 is TGTGCCAGCAGGGGGACAAAGGGGTCACCCCTCCACTTT.

The V and J genes are TRBV3-1 (or the pseudogene TRBV3-2) and TRBJ1-2; D perhaps matches TRBD1 (6 bases). Germline V gene lookup returns CDR1 LGHDT and CDR2 YNNKEL (reference sequence). The CDR3 is made up of 13 amino acids. The V end lost 4 bases, the J end lost 8 bases, and 14 bases lay between the germline ends. In DNA, the CDR3 is TGTGCCAGCAGCCCAGGGGTATACGGGGGCTACACCTTC. This translates into CASSPGVYGGYTF.

This chain uses TRBV28 with TRBJ1-4; TRBD1 is a possible D gene (5 bases). This CDR3 has 15 amino acids. The germline CDR1 and CDR2 sequences are MDHEN and SYDVKM. V was trimmed by 2 bases and J by 8 bases, leaving 15 bases between them. The CDR3 sequence is CASSLRGGFREKLFF. For the CDR3, the DNA is TGTGCCAGCAGTTTAAGGGGAGGGTTTCGAGAAAAACTGTTTTTT.

V and J are TRBV10-3 and TRBJ1-1, with D tentatively TRBD1 (5 bases). CDR1 and CDR2 from the germline V gene are ENHRY and SYGVKD. CDR3 length: 14 residues. The V and J ends lost 7 bases and 11 bases respectively, with 23 bases between them. The CDR3 DNA follows: TGTGCCATCACGGCGGTCGGGGGTGAGGAGGGTGCTTTCTTT. It specifies CAITAVGGEEGAFF.

The V gene is TRBV11-2, the J gene TRBJ1-2; 8 nucleotides line up with TRBD1. With 3 bases clipped from V and 8 bases from J, the junction kept 11 bases outside the gene matches. This CDR3 comprises 15 residues. Looked up from germline, CDR1 is SGHAT and CDR2 is FQNNGV. DNA of the CDR3: TGTGCCAGCAGCTTGACGGACAGGGTGGCGCAGGGCTACACCTTC. Amino acids: CASSLTDRVAQGYTF.

The chain employs TRBV4-1 and TRBJ1-4, with a weak D call TRBD1 (6 bases). CDR1 and CDR2 (germline): MGHRA, YSYEKL. The CDR3 extends over 14 amino acids. V was shortened by 3 bases and J by 11 bases, with 16 bases between the two germline ends. CDR3 residues: CASSQGARGWKLFF. CDR3 DNA: TGCGCCAGCAGCCAGGGGGCTCGGGGCTGGAAACTGTTTTTT.

About this clone: The junction departs from the called germline gene at one end, perhaps through a read error. Other DNA variants within this sample encode the same CDR3. V and J are TRBV28 and TRBJ2-5; D gene uncertain. The length of the CDR3 is 11 residues. Germline CDR1 MDHEN, CDR2 SYDVKM. The DNA of the CDR3 is TGTGCCAGTAGTTATGAGGAGACCCAGTACTTC. Translating it yields CASSYEETQYF.

The V call is TRBV20-1, the J call TRBJ2-7, with D possibly TRBD1 on 5 matching bases. This CDR3 is 13 amino acids long. V was trimmed by 3 bases and J by 5 bases, leaving 14 bases between them. Per germline, CDR1 DFQATT and CDR2 SNEGSKA (reference sequence). The CDR3 reads CSASRAGYHEQYF. The CDR3 DNA is TGCAGTGCTAGTCGGGCAGGGTATCACGAGCAGTACTTC.

This clone appeared once. The rearrangement joins TRBV5-1 to TRBJ2-2; no clear D gene. CDR1 and CDR2 (germline): SGHRS, YFSETQ. This CDR3 is built from 16 residues. Trimming shortened V by 1 base and J by 2 bases, and 12 bases separated the two germline ends. CDR3 loop: CASSLSPRPNTGELFF. The CDR3 DNA reads as TGCGCCAGCAGCTTGTCCCCCAGGCCTAACACCGGGGAGCTGTTTTTT.

V usage is TRBV5-1 and J usage is TRBJ1-1; TRBD1 matches at 7 bases. The CDR3 has 17 amino acids. Germline V CDR1 and CDR2: SGHRS, YFSETQ. Trimming removed 7 bases from V and 4 bases from J; junction bases left unmatched: 19. The CDR3 region has the DNA TGCGCCAGCCGAGAGAGAGGGACAGCCCGATCTGCCACTGAAGCTTTCTTT. Its translation: CASRERGTARSATEAFF.

The chain combines TRBV7-9 with TRBJ2-3; the D gene is possibly TRBD2 (5 bases). V was clipped by 4 bases and J by 4 bases, with 15 bases between them. CDR1 SEHNR and CDR2 FQNEAQ come from the germline V gene (reference sequence). The CDR3 totals 15 residues. The CDR3 bases are TGTGCCAGCAGCTCCCGGGGAAGCACCGCAGATACGCAGTATTTT. It encodes CASSSRGSTADTQYF.

V usage is TRBV6-5 and J usage is TRBJ1-2, with D uncertain. Germline V gene lookup returns CDR1 MNHEY and CDR2 SVGAGI. This CDR3 comprises 13 residues. V shed 5 bases and J shed 4 bases, with 11 bases lying between them. DNA of the CDR3: TGTGCCAGCAGTCCTGATGGGAGCTATGGCTACACCTTC. This codes for CASSPDGSYGYTF.

This clone appeared a single time. The CDR3 DNA sequence: TGCAGCGTTGGCGCGGGAGGCTCCTACAATGAGCAGTTCTTC. It is translated as CSVGAGGSYNEQFF. The gene calls are TRBV29-1 and TRBJ2-1; 8 nucleotides match TRBD2. Germline loops: CDR1 SQVTM, CDR2 ANQGSEA. This CDR3 has 14 amino acids. V dropped 4 bases and J dropped 0; count of bases not matched to a gene: 2.

V is TRBV5-1 and J is TRBJ1-2; D is undetermined. Per germline, CDR1 SGHRS and CDR2 YFSETQ. With 0 bases removed from V and 4 bases from J, the gap between germline ends came to 13 bases. The CDR3 extends over 15 amino acids. The CDR3 coding sequence is TGCGCCAGCAGCTTGGACCCAAACAGCTTCTATGGCTACACCTTC. Its translation: CASSLDPNSFYGYTF. Full variable domain (remainder filled in from reference TRBV5-1 and TRBJ1-2): KAGVTQTPRYLIKTRGQQVTLSCSPISGHRSVSWYQQTPGQGLQFLFEYFSETQRNKGNFPGRFSGRQFSNSRSEMNVSTLELGDSALYLCASSLDPNSFYGYTFGSGTRLTVV.

V and J are TRBV4-2 and TRBJ2-1; 9 nucleotides match TRBD2. The J segment lost 4 bases and the V segment lost 0 bases, leaving 10 bases of the junction unmatched. The CDR3 spans 18 residues. Germline V gene lookup returns CDR1 LGHNA and CDR2 YNFKEQ. The CDR3 DNA sequence: TGTGCCAGCAGCCAAGATGCCCTAGCGGGATTTGGGTACAATGAGCAGTTCTTC. Its translation: CASSQDALAGFGYNEQFF.

The chain employs TRBV24-1 and TRBJ1-2; TRBD1 aligns across 7 bases. V trimming: 4 bases; J trimming: 4 bases; junction bases outside the gene matches: 5. The CDR3 length is 14 residues. Germline CDR1 is KGHDR and CDR2 is SFDVKD. The CDR3 DNA reads TGTGCCACCAGTGACGTAGACAGGGCCTATGGCTACACCTTC. This codes for CATSDVDRAYGYTF.

V is TRBV5-1 and J is TRBJ1-1, with 12 bases matching TRBD1. Germline CDR1 reads SGHRS; CDR2 reads YFSETQ. The ends lost 3 bases at V and 8 bases at J; junction bases unmatched: 14. The length of the CDR3 is 17 residues. Written as DNA, the CDR3 is TGCGCCAGCAGCTCTGAACCGGGACAGGGGGCGTTTGGCGAAGCTTTCTTT. Its translation: CASSSEPGQGAFGEAFF.

In its sample, this clone was seen a few times. This sequence joins TRBV5-1 and TRBJ2-7; 7 nucleotides agree with TRBD1. The CDR3 spans 12 residues. CDR1 and CDR2 (germline): SGHRS, YFSETQ. V gave up 4 bases and J gave up 3 bases; unmatched junction bases: 1. The CDR3 DNA sequence: TGCGCCAGCAGCAGGGACAGCTACGAGCAGTACTTC. Its translation: CASSRDSYEQYF. Full variable domain (missing parts from reference TRBV5-1 and TRBJ2-7): KAGVTQTPRYLIKTRGQQVTLSCSPISGHRSVSWYQQTPGQGLQFLFEYFSETQRNKGNFPGRFSGRQFSNSRSEMNVSTLELGDSALYLCASSRDSYEQYFGPGTRLTVT.

The chain uses TRBV7-8 and TRBJ2-5, with D tentatively TRBD1 (5 bases). Germline CDR1 and CDR2: SGHVS and FQNEAQ. The germline V and J ends were trimmed by 5 bases and 2 bases, with 9 bases remaining between them. The CDR3 has 13 residues. CDR3 sequence reads: CASSRTRQETQYF. CDR3 sequence (DNA): TGTGCCAGCAGCCGGACACGACAAGAGACCCAGTACTTC.